A selection of T cell receptor beta chains follows, all from one sample in a study of blood T cell repertoires in COVID-19. The assay was immunoSEQ multiplex PCR, and TCRdb's table has in-frame clones only and misses some. The data show approximately 500,000 clones, approximately 89% seen once. The sequenced sample consisted of peripheral blood. The receptors were gathered from a man aged 18 to 30 with COVID-19, enrolled during active disease. Both conserved end residues are part of each CDR3. A D gene is named only where the DNA matches it firmly. The size field is filled for only some rows; it gives once, few, many or a size class.

D	J	size	V	CDR3	DNA
NA	TRBJ2-7	NA	TRBV2	CASSEGASGPYEQYF	TGTGCCAGCAGTGAGGGGGCTAGCGGACCCTACGAGCAGTACTTC
TRBD2	TRBJ2-2	NA	TRBV5-1	CASSLTTSVSNTGELFF	TGCGCCAGCAGCTTGACGACTAGCGTCTCGAACACCGGGGAGCTGTTTTTT
NA	TRBJ2-7	NA	TRBV2	CASSPSEISYEQYF	TGTGCCAGCAGTCCAAGCGAAATCTCCTACGAGCAGTACTTC
NA	TRBJ1-2	NA	TRBV2	CASSEGSGDGYTF	TGTGCCAGCAGTGAAGGTTCAGGGGATGGCTACACCTTC
TRBD1	TRBJ1-2	NA	TRBV20-1	CSASQGAASYGYTF	TGCAGTGCTAGTCAGGGGGCGGCTAGCTATGGCTACACCTTC
NA	TRBJ2-6	NA	TRBV5-4	CASSLEGGPGANVLTF	TGTGCCAGCAGCTTGGAGGGGGGGCCTGGGGCCAACGTCCTGACTTTC
TRBD2	TRBJ2-3	NA	TRBV19	CASRGLAGGDTQYF	TGTGCCAGTAGGGGACTAGCGGGGGGTGATACGCAGTATTTT
NA	TRBJ2-5	once	TRBV7-7	CASSSQGGTGQETQYF	TGTGCCAGCAGCTCCCAAGGGGGTACAGGCCAAGAGACCCAGTACTTC
TRBD2	TRBJ2-1	NA	TRBV29-1	CSGSGGASYEQFF	TGCAGCGGTAGCGGGGGGGCGTCTTATGAGCAGTTCTTC
NA	TRBJ1-2	NA	TRBV4-1	CASSQEFQGGDYGYTF	TGCGCCAGCAGCCAAGAGTTCCAGGGCGGAGACTATGGCTACACCTTC
TRBD2	TRBJ2-7	NA	TRBV6-2/TRBV6-3	CASSYSESGGAYEQYF	TGTGCCAGCAGTTACTCGGAAAGTGGGGGGGCCTACGAGCAGTACTTC
NA	TRBJ2-1	once	TRBV11-2	CASSRTTPNEQFF	TGTGCCAGCAGCCGAACCACACCGAATGAGCAGTTCTTC
NA	TRBJ1-5	NA	TRBV9	CASSVGAAGQPQHF	TGTGCCAGCAGCGTAGGGGCCGCTGGTCAGCCCCAGCATTTT
TRBD2	TRBJ2-7	NA	TRBV6-5	CASSYSISGLTYEQYF	TGTGCCAGCAGTTACTCGATTAGCGGGTTGACCTACGAGCAGTACTTC
TRBD2	TRBJ2-1	NA	TRBV3-1/TRBV3-2	CASSHRGGRGLNEQFF	TGTGCCAGCAGCCATCGGGGCGGGAGGGGCCTTAATGAGCAGTTCTTC
TRBD1	TRBJ2-7	NA	TRBV19	CASSGVQGASYEQYF	TGTGCCAGTAGTGGTGTTCAGGGGGCTTCCTACGAGCAGTACTTC
NA	TRBJ2-2	NA	TRBV29-1	CSTPGAGNTGELFF	TGCAGCACCCCTGGGGCAGGGAACACCGGGGAGCTGTTTTTT
TRBD1	TRBJ2-2	NA	TRBV7-2	CASSTLDRGGFGELFF	TGTGCCAGCAGCACCTTGGACAGGGGAGGATTCGGGGAGCTGTTTTTT
NA	TRBJ2-1	once	TRBV19	CACKTPPNEQFF	TGTGCCTGCAAGACTCCTCCCAATGAGCAGTTCTTC
NA	TRBJ1-2	once	TRBV2	CASRPWAESYGYTF	TGTGCCAGCAGGCCATGGGCCGAGAGCTATGGCTACACCTTC
NA	TRBJ1-4	NA	TRBV7-9	CASSLAQGGEKLFF	TGTGCCAGCAGCTTAGCCCAGGGAGGGGAAAAACTGTTTTTT